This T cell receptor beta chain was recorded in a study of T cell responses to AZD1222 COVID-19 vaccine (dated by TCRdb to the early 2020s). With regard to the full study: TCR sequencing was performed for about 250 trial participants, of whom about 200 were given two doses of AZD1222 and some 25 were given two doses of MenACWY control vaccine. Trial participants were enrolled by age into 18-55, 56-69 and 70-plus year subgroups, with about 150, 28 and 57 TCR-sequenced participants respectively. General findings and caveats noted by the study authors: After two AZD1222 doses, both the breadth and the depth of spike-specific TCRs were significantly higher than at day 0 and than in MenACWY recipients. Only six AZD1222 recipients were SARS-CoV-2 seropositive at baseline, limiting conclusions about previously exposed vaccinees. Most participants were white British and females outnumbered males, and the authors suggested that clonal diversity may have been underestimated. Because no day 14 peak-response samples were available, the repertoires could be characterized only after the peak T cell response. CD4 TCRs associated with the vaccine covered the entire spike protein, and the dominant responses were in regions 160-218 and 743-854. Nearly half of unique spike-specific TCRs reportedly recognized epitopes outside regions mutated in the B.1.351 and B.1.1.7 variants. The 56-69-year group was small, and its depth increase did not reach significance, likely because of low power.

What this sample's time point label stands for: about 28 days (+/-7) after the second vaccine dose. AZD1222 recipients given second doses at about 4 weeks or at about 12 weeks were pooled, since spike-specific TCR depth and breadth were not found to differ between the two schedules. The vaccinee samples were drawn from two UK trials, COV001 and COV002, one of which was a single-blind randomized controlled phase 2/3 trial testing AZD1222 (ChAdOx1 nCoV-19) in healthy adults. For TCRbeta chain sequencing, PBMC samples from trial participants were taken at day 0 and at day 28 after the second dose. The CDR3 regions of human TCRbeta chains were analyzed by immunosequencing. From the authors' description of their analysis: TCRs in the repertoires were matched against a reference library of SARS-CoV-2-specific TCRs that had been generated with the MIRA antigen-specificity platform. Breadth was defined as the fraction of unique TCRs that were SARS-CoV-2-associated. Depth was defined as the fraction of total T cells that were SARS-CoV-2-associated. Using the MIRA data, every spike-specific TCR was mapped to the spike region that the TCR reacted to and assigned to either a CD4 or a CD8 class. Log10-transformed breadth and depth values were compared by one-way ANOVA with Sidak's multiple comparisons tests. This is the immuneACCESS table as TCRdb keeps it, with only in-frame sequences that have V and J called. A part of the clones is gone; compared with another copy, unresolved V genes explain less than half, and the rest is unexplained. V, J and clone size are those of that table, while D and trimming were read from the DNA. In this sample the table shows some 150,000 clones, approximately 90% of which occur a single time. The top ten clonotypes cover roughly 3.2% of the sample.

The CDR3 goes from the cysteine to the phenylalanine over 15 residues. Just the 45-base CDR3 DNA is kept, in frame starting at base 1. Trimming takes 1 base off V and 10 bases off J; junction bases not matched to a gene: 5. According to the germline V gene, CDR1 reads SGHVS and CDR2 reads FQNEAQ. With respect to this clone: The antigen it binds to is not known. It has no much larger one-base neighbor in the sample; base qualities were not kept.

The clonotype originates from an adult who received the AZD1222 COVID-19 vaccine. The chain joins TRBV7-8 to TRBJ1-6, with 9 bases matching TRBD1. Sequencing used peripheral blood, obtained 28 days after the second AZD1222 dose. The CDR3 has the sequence CASSLEGDRESPLHF. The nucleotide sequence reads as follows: TGTGCCAGCAGCTTAGAGGGGGACAGGGAGTCACCCCTCCACTTT.